Below are 16 T cell receptor beta chains sequenced from a single sample in a study of cytomegalovirus exposure and HLA in healthy donors. 13 Jbeta primers and 60 Vbeta primers were used for the PCR. Sequencing was performed with immunoSEQ multiplex PCR; in TCRdb, only in-frame clones are kept and a portion is missing. The sample holds approximately 200,000 clones, 79% seen once. Material: PBMCs. These receptors originate from a girl under 18 in good health and CMV-seropositive.

The V call is TRBV11-2, the J call TRBJ2-2, with a weak D call TRBD1 (6 bases). This CDR3 has 16 amino acids. Germline lookup yields CDR1 SGHAT and CDR2 FQNNGV. V lost 2 bases and J lost 0, with 10 bases in between. The CDR3 here is CASSLFTGTNTGELFF. CDR3 nucleotides: TGTGCCAGCAGCTTATTCACAGGGACGAACACCGGGGAGCTGTTTTTT. Together with reference TRBV11-2 and TRBJ2-2, the CDR3 gives the full variable domain: EAGVAQSPRYKIIEKRQSVAFWCNPISGHATLYWYQQILGQGPKLLIQFQNNGVVDDSQLPKDRFSAERLKGVDSTLKIQPAKLEDSAVYLCASSLFTGTNTGELFFGEGSRLTVL.

The DNA of the CDR3 is TGTGCCAGCAGTAGTTCCCGACAACCGAACACTGAAGCTTTCTTT. Translation gives CASSSSRQPNTEAFF. The chain links TRBV27 to TRBJ1-1; D is ambiguous. Trimming took off 5 bases at V and 1 base at J, with 14 bases between the two ends. CDR3 length: 15 residues. CDR1 is MNHEY, CDR2 SMNVEV, per germline (reference sequence).

The J gene is TRBJ2-7, the V gene TRBV27, with D possibly being TRBD2 (5 bases). Trimming shortened V by 4 bases and J by 3 bases, and 10 bases separated the two germline ends. Germline V gene lookup returns CDR1 MNHEY and CDR2 SMNVEV (reference sequence). The CDR3 length is 13 residues. The DNA of the CDR3 is TGTGCCAGCAGTTCCCCCCGGGGCTACGAGCAGTACTTC. Residues: CASSSPRGYEQYF.

The CDR3 sequence is CASSDRTVNTGELFF. For the CDR3, the DNA is TGTGCCAGCAGCGACCGGACAGTGAACACCGGGGAGCTGTTTTTT. The chain employs TRBV9 and TRBJ2-2; a weak D match, TRBD1 (6 bases). Trimming pared 3 bases from V and 1 base from J, leaving 10 bases between. The germline gives CDR1 SGDLS, CDR2 YYNGEE. The CDR3 contains 15 residues.

This clone appeared a single time. The V and J genes are TRBV4-3 and TRBJ2-2; D may be TRBD1 (6 bases). The germline V gene has CDR1 LGHNA and CDR2 YSLEER. The CDR3 length is 15 residues. V was trimmed by 2 bases and J by 1 base, leaving 8 bases between them. The CDR3 DNA reads as TGCGCCAGCAGCCAATTGGACAGGAACACCGGGGAGCTGTTTTTT. It codes for CASSQLDRNTGELFF.

Note on this clone: The same CDR3 also results from other DNA sequences found in this sample. The rearrangement links TRBV4-1 to TRBJ1-1, with a weak D call TRBD1 (6 bases). CDR1 MGHRA and CDR2 YSYEKL come from the germline V gene. The CDR3 contains 14 residues. V lost 5 bases to trimming and J lost 7 bases, with 17 bases between them. The CDR3 region has the DNA TGCGCCAGCAGCTACCGGACAGAACACCGTGAAGCTTTCTTT. It yields the protein CASSYRTEHREAFF.

V and J are TRBV7-9 and TRBJ2-7; the D is unclear. CDR1 and CDR2 from the germline V gene are SEHNR and FQNEAQ (reference sequence). This CDR3 has 11 amino acids. Deletions cut 11 bases from V and 1 base from J, with 9 bases between. The DNA of the CDR3 is TGTGCCTCCGTCGGTTCCTACGAGCAGTACTTC. Its protein product is CASVGSYEQYF.

The rearrangement uses TRBV5-1 and TRBJ1-3; D gene ambiguous. The V end was cut by 3 bases, the J end by 0 bases, with 10 bases between. The CDR3 runs 15 residues. Per germline, CDR1 SGHRS and CDR2 YFSETQ. The CDR3 DNA reads TGCGCCAGCAGCTCCCAAGAGTCCTCTGGAAACACCATATATTTT. This encodes CASSSQESSGNTIYF.

The chain links TRBV4-3 to TRBJ1-4; TRBD1 might be the D (5 bases). CDR1 and CDR2 from the germline V gene are LGHNA and YSLEER. The CDR3 is 15 residues long. V was shortened by 0 bases and J by 8 bases, with 13 bases between the two germline ends. The CDR3 here is CASSQEPGGGEKLFF. In DNA, the CDR3 is TGCGCCAGCAGCCAAGAACCCGGGGGTGGCGAAAAACTGTTTTTT.

The CDR3 nucleotides are TGTGCCAGCAGATCACCAGGGGGCGGCCCACTCCAAGAGACCCAGTACTTC. It translates to CASRSPGGGPLQETQYF. The chain recombines TRBV7-2 with TRBJ2-5; TRBD1 aligns across 8 bases. The V gene's germline CDR1 is SGHTA and CDR2 FQGNSA. The CDR3 is made up of 17 amino acids. Trimming cost V 6 bases and J 1 base; bases outside gene matches: 13.

This clone was seen a handful of times. This chain uses TRBV21-1 with TRBJ1-1. TRBV21-1 is flagged as a pseudogene. The CDR3 is 10 amino acids. The CDR3 sequence: CASNTGEAFF. CDR3 sequence (DNA): TGTGCCAGCAATACGGGAGAAGCTTTCTTT.

This chain uses TRBV11-3 with TRBJ2-5, with a possible D match to TRBD1 (5 bases). Germline V gene data show CDR1 as SGHNT and CDR2 as YENEEA. Trimming shortened V by 5 bases and J by 5 bases, and 12 bases separated the two germline ends. The CDR3 runs 13 residues. DNA for the CDR3: TGTGCCAGCAGCCAGTTTAAGGGGGAGACCCAGTACTTC. Translation: CASSQFKGETQYF.

The chain recombines TRBV30 with TRBJ1-2; D gene unclear. This CDR3 spans 13 amino acids. In germline, CDR1 is GTSNPN, CDR2 SVGIG (reference sequence). V was pared by 7 bases and J by 4 bases, with 16 bases between. CDR3 loop: CASTGFNFYGYTF. Here the CDR3 DNA reads TGTGCCTCGACCGGGTTCAATTTCTATGGCTACACCTTC.

This chain uses TRBV9 with TRBJ1-1; maybe TRBD1 (6 bases). Germline CDR1 and CDR2: SGDLS and YYNGEE. Trimming cost V 3 bases and J 6 bases, with 9 bases left between them. The CDR3 is 12 residues long. The CDR3 DNA sequence: TGTGCCAGCAGCGAATACAGGGCTGAAGCTTTCTTT. It yields the protein CASSEYRAEAFF.

Of note for this clone: A read error may account for a junction end that differs from germline. This chain joins TRBV9 and TRBJ2-5, with TRBD1 matching 7 bases. The V gene's germline CDR1 is SGDLS and CDR2 YYNGEE. The CDR3 has 15 amino acids. Here the CDR3 reads CAGSADRPVGETQYF. The CDR3 DNA reads as TGTGCCGGCAGCGCGGACAGGCCTGTGGGGGAGACCCAGTACTTC. Drawing the rest from reference TRBV9 and TRBJ2-5, the complete variable domain is DSGVTQTPKHLITATGQRVTLRCSPRSGDLSVYWYQQSLDQGLQFLIQYYNGEERAKGNILERFSAQQFPDLHSELNLSSLELGDSALYFCAGSADRPVGETQYFGPGTRLLVL.

This clone was counted only a few times. The gene calls are TRBV10-2 and TRBJ1-5; 11 bases map to TRBD1. V lost 6 bases, J lost 6 bases, and 4 bases stayed unmatched. Germline-derived CDR1 and CDR2 are WSHSY and SAAADI. The CDR3 consists of 14 residues. The CDR3 protein is CASRGTGGGQPQHF. The CDR3 region has the DNA TGCGCCAGCAGAGGGACAGGGGGAGGTCAGCCCCAGCATTTT.